Shown below are 20 T cell receptor beta chains from a single sample sequenced in a study of glioma-infiltrating T cells after dendritic cell vaccination. Sample time point: after dendritic cell vaccination, including at tumor progression/relapse. Repertoires were generated with immunoSEQ multiplex PCR, while TCRdb's copy carries only in-frame clones and drops some. The sample gives 50,000 to 70,000 clones, about 80% of which show up once; approximately 14% is in the top ten. The sample was blood, taken after dendritic cell vaccination. The source of these receptors is a human donor with glioblastoma.

CDR3 protein: CASSATGIYEQYF. CDR3 bases: TGTGCCAGCAGCGCGACAGGTATCTACGAGCAGTACTTC. This sequence joins TRBV7-9 and TRBJ2-7; D may be TRBD1 (6 bases). Trimming stripped 5 bases from V and 3 bases from J, with 11 bases between. The CDR3 totals 13 residues. CDR1 and CDR2 (germline): SEHNR, FQNEAQ (reference sequence).

CDR3 in DNA: TGCGCCAGCAGCCAAGATATCAGGGTTAGGAGCGTGAACACTGAAGCTTTCTTT. It encodes CASSQDIRVRSVNTEAFF. The rearrangement links TRBV4-3 to TRBJ1-1; tentatively, D is TRBD1 (5 bases). CDR3 length: 18 residues. Between the trimmed V and J ends, which lost 0 bases and 0 bases, there was a span of 17 bases. Germline CDR1 reads LGHNA; CDR2 reads YSLEER.

The chain carries TRBV7-9 and TRBJ2-5; 9 nucleotides align to TRBD1. CDR1 SEHNR and CDR2 FQNEAQ come from the germline V gene (reference sequence). The CDR3 has 16 amino acids. The junction had 9 bases not matched to a gene; V was cut back by 5 bases and J by 2 bases. The CDR3 sequence: CASSLSRDRAQETQYF. The CDR3 DNA follows: TGTGCCAGCAGCCTCAGCCGGGACAGGGCACAAGAGACCCAGTACTTC. Complete variable domain (other parts from reference TRBV7-9 and TRBJ2-5): DTGVSQNPRHKITKRGQNVTFRCDPISEHNRLYWYRQTLGQGPEFLTYFQNEAQLEKSRLLSDRFSAERPKGSFSTLEIQRTEQGDSAMYLCASSLSRDRAQETQYFGPGTRLLVL.

This chain uses TRBV12-5 with TRBJ2-5; 7 bases match TRBD1. CDR1 is LGHNT, CDR2 FRNRAP, per germline. The length of the CDR3 is 19 residues. With 0 bases clipped from V and 0 bases from J, the junction kept 13 bases outside the gene matches. The CDR3 DNA reads as TGTGCTAGTGGTTTGGTACTTTTGGCTCCGGGACAGCACCAAGAGACCCAGTACTTC. Translation gives CASGLVLLAPGQHQETQYF.

This chain joins TRBV11-2 and TRBJ2-5; possible D gene TRBD2, 6 bases. From germline, CDR1 is SGHAT and CDR2 FQNNGV. The V end lost 2 bases, the J end lost 5 bases, and 15 bases lay between the germline ends. This CDR3 has 15 residues. The CDR3 sequence is CASSLRRGGLETQYF. CDR3 bases: TGTGCCAGCAGCTTAAGGCGGGGTGGGTTGGAGACCCAGTACTTC.

This chain uses TRBV30 with TRBJ1-2; TRBD1 is a possible D gene (5 bases). Germline V gene data show CDR1 as GTSNPN and CDR2 as SVGIG (reference sequence). The germline V and J ends were trimmed by 3 bases and 4 bases, with 15 bases remaining between them. This CDR3 region has 14 residues. DNA for the CDR3: TGTGCCTGGAGAGAGCCAGGGTTTAGCTATGGCTACACCTTC. Translated, it gives CAWREPGFSYGYTF.

This clone appeared once. The V call is TRBV5-1, the J call TRBJ2-1; TRBD2 matches at 9 bases. The V segment lost 4 bases and the J segment 7 bases; nucleotides outside the gene matches: 9. The CDR3 covers 15 residues. The V gene's germline CDR1 is SGHRS and CDR2 YFSETQ. For the CDR3, the DNA is TGCGCCAGCAGCACAGCGATAGCGGGGGTAAATGAGCAGTTCTTC. Residues: CASSTAIAGVNEQFF.

The gene calls are TRBV19 and TRBJ1-1; TRBD1 might be the D (6 bases). CDR1 and CDR2 from the germline V gene are LNHDA and SQIVND (reference sequence). The CDR3 consists of 14 residues. Trimming stripped 9 bases from V and 3 bases from J, with 17 bases between. In DNA, the CDR3 is TGTGCCAGCAGCAGACGGGACATATACACTGAAGCTTTCTTT. Its protein product is CASSRRDIYTEAFF.

The V call is TRBV4-3, the J call TRBJ1-6; a possible D gene is TRBD1 (5 bases). V lost 3 bases and J lost 9, with 18 bases in between. This CDR3 region has 16 residues. Looked up from germline, CDR1 is LGHNA and CDR2 is YSLEER. The CDR3 nucleotides are TGCGCCAGCAGCCAGACGTCAGGGTTGGAAGGTTCACCCCTCCACTTT. The encoded protein is CASSQTSGLEGSPLHF.

This chain uses TRBV30 with TRBJ1-2; D not resolved. The germline V gene has CDR1 GTSNPN and CDR2 SVGIG (reference sequence). This CDR3 comprises 13 residues. Trimming removed 3 bases from V and 3 bases from J, with 11 bases in between. DNA for the CDR3: TGTGCCTGGAGCGCTGGAGGGTACTATGGCTACACCTTC. Translation gives CAWSAGGYYGYTF.

J is TRBJ2-7 and V is TRBV9; the match to TRBD1 covers 7 bases. Trimming at V came to 3 bases and at J to 2 bases, leaving 14 bases not matched to a gene. Germline V gene data show CDR1 as SGDLS and CDR2 as YYNGEE. The CDR3 sequence is 17 residues long. The CDR3 DNA reads TGTGCCAGCAGCGCGGGAAAGGGACAGTTAAGGACCTACGAGCAGTACTTC. Protein sequence: CASSAGKGQLRTYEQYF.

This rearrangement joins TRBV5-6 to TRBJ2-3; TRBD2 matches 8 bases. The germline gives CDR1 SGHDT, CDR2 YYEEEE. The CDR3 covers 16 residues. J lost 1 base, V lost 4 bases, and 8 bases had no gene match. The CDR3 DNA reads TGTGCCAGCAGCCCGACTTACGGGGGGGGCACAGATACGCAGTATTTT. It codes for CASSPTYGGGTDTQYF.

The chain is built from TRBV25-1 and TRBJ1-2; D is possibly TRBD1 (5 bases). Germline CDR1 is MGHDK and CDR2 is SYGVNS. The CDR3 is 14 residues long. V was cut by 1 base and J by 8 bases, with 14 bases left in between. The chain's CDR3 is CASSESGRANGYTF. The CDR3 DNA reads as TGTGCCAGCAGTGAATCGGGCAGGGCGAACGGCTACACCTTC.

The gene calls are TRBV11-2 and TRBJ2-3, with a possible D match to TRBD1 (6 bases). Looked up from germline, CDR1 is SGHAT and CDR2 is FQNNGV. Trimming took off 3 bases at V and 2 bases at J, with 21 bases between the two ends. This CDR3 is 18 amino acids long. The CDR3 reads CASSFRNRDGTSTDTQYF. The DNA of the CDR3 is TGTGCCAGCAGCTTCCGGAACAGGGACGGTACGTCCACAGATACGCAGTATTTT.

The rearrangement links TRBV5-4 to TRBJ2-3; the match to TRBD2 covers 9 bases. Germline V gene data show CDR1 as SGHNT and CDR2 as YYREEE (reference sequence). V lost 0 bases to trimming and J lost 2 bases; unmatched junction nucleotides: 4. The CDR3 extends over 16 amino acids. The CDR3 loop is CASSLGAGGFTDTQYF. CDR3 DNA: TGTGCCAGCAGCTTGGGGGCGGGGGGGTTCACAGATACGCAGTATTTT. Full variable domain (rest looked up from reference TRBV5-4 and TRBJ2-3): ETGVTQSPTHLIKTRGQQVTLRCSSQSGHNTVSWYQQALGQGPQFIFQYYREEENGRGNFPPRFSGLQFPNYSSELNVNALELDDSALYLCASSLGAGGFTDTQYFGPGTRLTVL.

The chain combines TRBV30 with TRBJ2-7, with TRBD1 matching over 8 bases. The V and J ends lost 0 bases and 4 bases, in that order; junction bases with no gene match: 11. Germline CDR1 and CDR2: GTSNPN and SVGIG (reference sequence). The CDR3 is made up of 16 amino acids. CDR3 nucleotides: TGTGCCTGGAGTGTACGTCCGGGACAGGAACTGTACGAGCAGTACTTC. Translating gives CAWSVRPGQELYEQYF.

The rearrangement joins TRBV2 to TRBJ2-3, with 8 bases that match TRBD2. Losses at the gene ends were 3 bases for V and 1 base for J; bases not matched to a gene: 9. The CDR3 is 17 residues long. Germline loops: CDR1 SNHLY, CDR2 FYNNEI. Written as DNA, the CDR3 is TGTGCCAGCAGTGAGTGGGCTAGGCGGGGGGGCACAGATACGCAGTATTTT. This gives the protein CASSEWARRGGTDTQYF.

This chain connects TRBV7-8 to TRBJ1-4; perhaps TRBD1 as D (5 bases). This CDR3 region has 16 residues. Deletions cut 3 bases from V and 4 bases from J, with 15 bases between. Germline-derived CDR1 and CDR2 are SGHVS and FQNEAQ. The CDR3: CASSFRPRGVNEKLFF. CDR3 DNA: TGTGCCAGCAGCTTTAGACCACGGGGGGTTAATGAAAAACTGTTTTTT.

The chain is built from TRBV6-6 and TRBJ2-1, with 13 bases identical to TRBD2. Germline trimming cut 6 bases from V and 4 bases from J; bases unmatched to any gene: 6. The CDR3 loop spans 16 amino acids. Germline lookup yields CDR1 MNHNY and CDR2 SVGAGI (reference sequence). The CDR3 loop reads CASSLTTSGGYNEQFF. The DNA of the CDR3 is TGTGCCAGCAGCCTGACGACTAGCGGGGGGTACAATGAGCAGTTCTTC.

V usage is TRBV27 and J usage is TRBJ2-1; 9 positions match TRBD2. This CDR3 spans 16 amino acids. After removal of 3 bases from V and 5 bases from J, the junction contained 8 bases not matched to a gene. CDR1 is MNHEY and CDR2 is SMNVEV in the germline V gene (reference sequence). The CDR3 region has the DNA TGTGCCAGCAGTTTTATGACTAGCGGACCTCACAATGAGCAGTTCTTC. It specifies CASSFMTSGPHNEQFF.